This record looks at one T cell receptor (beta chain) sequence and its context. V lost 3 bases, J lost 3 bases, and 15 bases lay in between. Germline V lookup: CDR1 ENHRY, CDR2 SYGVKD. The CDR3 is made up of 15 amino acids. This specimen belongs to a study of blood T cell repertoires in COVID-19. As originally analysed: How many nucleated cells were present was estimated from reference gene primer amplification. Clones were read by immunoSEQ multiplex PCR, and TCRdb kept only the in-frame ones, dropping some. The DNA gave D and trimming, while V, J and clone size come from that table. The table lists more than 95,000 clones, around 87% of them singletons.

The receptor was derived from a man aged 45-60 years with acute or convalescent COVID-19. This chain joins TRBV10-3 and TRBJ2-7; TRBD1 might be the D (6 bases). Sequenced input: peripheral blood. CDR3 amino acids: CAISEYRDTVYEQYF. The CDR3, as DNA: TGTGCCATCAGTGAATACCGGGACACGGTCTACGAGCAGTACTTC.